The following is a T cell receptor (beta chain) sequence with its context. Its antigen remains unknown. This CDR3 region has 15 residues. In germline, CDR1 is SEHNR, CDR2 FQNEAQ (reference sequence). With 0 bases clipped from V and 1 base from J, the junction kept 1 base outside the gene matches. This record comes from a study of cytomegalovirus exposure and HLA in healthy donors. Study-wide results and caveats: It was shown in a later analysis that HLA-associated TCR beta chains were more clonally expanded than other, equally common chains.

The PCR contained 60 Vbeta and 13 Jbeta primers. Here immunoSEQ multiplex PCR was the method, and the copy in TCRdb shows in-frame clones only, minus some. The sample includes 110,000 to 150,000 clones, more than 9.5% of them seen just once. The sample consisted of PBMCs. The rearrangement joins TRBV7-9 to TRBJ1-1, with TRBD1 identical over 8 bases. This sequence was found in a middle-aged man in good health and CMV-seronegative. Written as DNA, the CDR3 is TGTGCCAGCAGCTTAGCCGGGACAGGGAACACTGAAGCTTTCTTT. Its protein product is CASSLAGTGNTEAFF.